The sequence of this TCR beta chain was determined in a study of T-cell reconstitution after alpha-beta-depleted transplantation in children (dated by TCRdb to 2016 to 2017). For context, the study as a whole: The study quantitatively tracked T-cell immune reconstitution after TCRalphabeta/CD19-depleted allogeneic hematopoietic cell transplantation in children using TCR repertoire profiling.

This clonotype has a count of ten or more. The specificity of this receptor is unknown. Base qualities are missing; no much larger clone stands one base away. Library prep was done by PCR. Data came from an Illumina HiSeq 2500. TCR library preparation used molecular barcoding, with unique molecular identifiers applied to normalize quantification of the TCRbeta repertoire. TCRdb trimmed the raw reads at Q25, called clones with MiXCR and kept productive beta chains. Under each unique CDR3 protein, matching rows form one entry showing the most common genes and DNA. The sample table contains approximately 200,000 distinct CDR3 sequences; only one count was recorded for just over 14% of them. Roughly an eighth of the sample lies in the top ten. In the germline V gene (reference sequence), CDR1 corresponds to DFQATT and CDR2 to SNEGSKA. The CDR3 spans 14 residues, from the cysteine through the phenylalanine. Solely the CDR3 DNA is kept, with 42 bases framed from the first base.

The chain is assembled from TRBV20-1 and TRBJ2-7, with the D gene tentatively TRBD1 or TRBD2, based on 5 matching bases in each. Sequenced material: PBMCs from the stem cell graft donor, taken from the stem cell graft. The TCR sequence derives from a human donor who donated a stem cell graft to a child with acute lymphoblastic leukemia. The bases are TGCAGGGATTGGGCCGGGACGCAGCGCTACGAGCAGTACTTC. It is translated as CRDWAGTQRYEQYF.